Following are 16 T cell receptor beta chains from one sample sequenced in a study of early T cells in non-severe SARS-CoV-2 infection (dated by TCRdb to the early 2020s). The method behind the library was 5' RACE. Sequencing relied on a NextSeq 500. Through fastp at Q25 and MiXCR, TCRdb rebuilt clones from the public reads, retaining in-frame beta chains. CDR3 protein duplicates are merged, each entry listing the most common genes and DNA. For this sample there are some 70,000 distinct CDR3 sequences; around 4.7% appear just once. The biggest ten clones account for around 4.9% of the sample. Sequenced material: whole blood. Receptors originate from an adult who was a healthcare worker with PCR-confirmed SARS-CoV-2 infection or an uninfected control (not recorded which).

The sample holds a few counts of this clonotype. The J gene is TRBJ2-3, the V gene TRBV7-9, with 8 nucleotides matching TRBD1. This CDR3 has 16 amino acids. The V segment lost 5 bases and the J segment 1 base; nucleotides outside the gene matches: 8. The V gene's germline CDR1 is SEHNR and CDR2 FQNEAQ (reference sequence). The CDR3 sequence is CASSANDRGGTDTQYF. The DNA for the CDR3 is TGTGCCAGCAGCGCTAACGACAGGGGAGGCACAGATACGCAGTATTTT.

This clonotype has a count of ten or more. This chain uses TRBV5-5 with TRBJ2-1, with 9 bases matching TRBD2. The CDR3 sequence is 15 residues long. V was pared by 1 base and J by 7 bases, with 6 bases of the junction left unmatched. Germline CDR1 is SGHKS and CDR2 is YYEKEE (reference sequence). In nucleotides, the CDR3 is TGTGCCAGCAGCTTGATTAGCGGGAGTGAAAATGAGCAGTTCTTC. Its translation is CASSLISGSENEQFF.

This clonotype was seen at least ten times. CDR3 in amino acids: CASRPTTGEREKLFF. As DNA, the CDR3 is TGTGCCAGCAGACCTACGACAGGGGAAAGGGAAAAACTGTTTTTT. The chain has TRBV12-3 or TRBV12-4 and TRBJ1-4, with TRBD1 matching over 8 bases. The CDR3 extends over 15 amino acids. V shed 6 bases, J shed 8 bases, and the junction held 11 bases outside the gene matches.

The V call is TRBV11-2, the J call TRBJ2-7; 7 positions agree with TRBD1. The CDR3 extends over 15 amino acids. Unmatched junction bases numbered 13, after V lost 5 bases and J lost 6 bases. CDR1 and CDR2 from the germline V gene are SGHAT and FQNNGV. CDR3 region: CASSSLRDRSSEQYF. In DNA, the CDR3 is TGTGCCAGCAGCAGCCTCCGGGACAGAAGTAGCGAGCAGTACTTC.

The chain has TRBV12-3 or TRBV12-4 and TRBJ1-2, with 7 bases fitting TRBD1. CDR3 size: 20 residues. J was trimmed by 0 bases and V by 7 bases; bases with no gene match: 23. DNA of the CDR3: TGTGCCAGCATCCAAGGGGACAGAGCAATTCGCCGACAAACTAACTATGGCTACACCTTC. This gives the protein CASIQGDRAIRRQTNYGYTF.

This clonotype was seen ten or more times. V and J are TRBV7-6 and TRBJ2-1; 13 nucleotides align to TRBD2. There are 17 residues in the CDR3. V trimming: 5 bases; J trimming: 4 bases; junction bases outside the gene matches: 8. Germline lookup yields CDR1 SGHVS and CDR2 FNYEAQ. The CDR3 bases are TGTGCCAGCAGCCCCTCGGGACTAGCGGGGCCATACAATGAGCAGTTCTTC. This translates into CASSPSGLAGPYNEQFF.

This clonotype was detected many times. The chain has TRBV7-2 and TRBJ2-7; TRBD1 matches at 9 bases. Looked up from germline, CDR1 is SGHTA and CDR2 is FQGNSA. This CDR3 region has 15 residues. V shed 5 bases, J shed 6 bases, and the junction held 11 bases outside the gene matches. The CDR3 DNA follows: TGTGCCAGCAGCCCCTCCGGGACAGGGTTGGGCGAGCAGTACTTC. Translating it yields CASSPSGTGLGEQYF.

A note on this clonotype: A read error may be the cause here, since a much bigger clone is one base away. The J gene is TRBJ1-2, the V gene TRBV9; D is undetermined. CDR3 length equals 14 residues. Looked up from germline, CDR1 is SGDLS and CDR2 is YYNGEE. The DNA of the CDR3 is TGTGCCAGCAGCTCAACACAAACTAACTATTGCTACACCTTC. It codes for CASSSTQTNYCYTF.

This clonotype has only a few counts. V gene TRBV5-1 combines with J gene TRBJ2-2; the D gene is possibly TRBD1 (6 bases). The germline V gene has CDR1 SGHRS and CDR2 YFSETQ. Trimming stripped 5 bases from V and 2 bases from J, with 16 bases between. This CDR3 spans 16 amino acids. DNA for the CDR3: TGCGCCAGCAGGCCCGGGACAACAATCAACACCGGGGAGCTGTTTTTT. Amino acids: CASRPGTTINTGELFF.

This clonotype was recorded many times. The chain is built from TRBV3-1 and TRBJ2-7; D is possibly TRBD1 or TRBD2 (6 bases each). In germline, CDR1 is LGHDT, CDR2 YNNKEL (reference sequence). The CDR3 loop spans 13 amino acids. Deletions cut 4 bases from V and 7 bases from J, with 14 bases between. Here the CDR3 DNA reads TGTGCCAGCAGCCTTAGCGGAGGGGGGGAGCAGTACTTC. This gives the protein CASSLSGGGEQYF.

This clonotype was observed many times. The chain is built from TRBV7-9 and TRBJ2-1, with TRBD2 matching 10 bases. CDR1 and CDR2 from the germline V gene are SEHNR and FQNEAQ (reference sequence). J lost 5 bases, V lost 4 bases, and 8 bases had no gene match. The CDR3 loop spans 16 amino acids. The CDR3 sequence is CASSSLSGRVDNEQFF. DNA for the CDR3: TGTGCCAGCAGCTCTTTGAGCGGGAGGGTCGACAATGAGCAGTTCTTC.

This clonotype was found many times. The chain employs TRBV19 and TRBJ1-1; D not certain. The germline gives CDR1 LNHDA, CDR2 SQIVND (reference sequence). The CDR3 consists of 12 residues. Trimming left V 6 bases short and J 4 bases short, with 9 bases between. This chain's CDR3 is CASRWATTEAFF. CDR3 nucleotides: TGTGCCAGTAGATGGGCTACCACTGAAGCTTTCTTT.

This clonotype was counted at least ten times. The chain has TRBV5-6 and TRBJ2-6, with D perhaps TRBD2 (6 bases). The germline V and J ends were trimmed by 4 bases and 2 bases, with 19 bases remaining between them. Germline V lookup: CDR1 SGHDT, CDR2 YYEEEE. The CDR3 has 18 residues. The CDR3 is CASSPSRRGEAGANVLTF. As DNA, the CDR3 is TGTGCCAGCAGCCCCAGCCGCAGAGGGGAGGCTGGGGCCAACGTCCTGACTTTC.

This clonotype was seen ten or more times. CDR3 DNA: TGTGCCAGCAGCTTAGTGACAGTGAGCTCCTACGAGCAGTACTTC. Translated: CASSLVTVSSYEQYF. The V gene is TRBV7-8, the J gene TRBJ2-7; D possibly corresponds to TRBD1 (5 bases). The CDR3 is 15 residues long. Germline V gives CDR1 SGHVS, CDR2 FQNEAQ. V was shortened by 1 base and J by 0 bases, with 10 bases between the two germline ends.

Many counts were recorded for this clonotype. J is TRBJ2-1 and V is TRBV5-1; the match to TRBD2 covers 12 bases. The V segment lost 4 bases and the J segment 10 bases; nucleotides outside the gene matches: 6. The CDR3 covers 14 residues. Germline CDR1 SGHRS, CDR2 YFSETQ. CDR3 sequence (DNA): TGCGCCAGCAGCCCTAGCGGGGGGGCGCGGGAGCAGTTCTTC. This gives the protein CASSPSGGAREQFF.

This clonotype was seen ten or more times. V usage is TRBV7-6 and J usage is TRBJ1-2, with a weak D call TRBD1 (5 bases). The CDR3 sequence is 11 residues long. V lost 5 bases and J 13 bases, leaving 14 bases between the germline ends. Germline CDR1 and CDR2: SGHVS and FNYEAQ. CDR3 sequence: CASSIGQGITF. CDR3 sequence (DNA): TGTGCCAGCAGCATCGGACAAGGCATCACCTTC.